Listed below are T cell receptor beta chains from one sample, sequenced in a study of blood T cell repertoires in COVID-19. Measured with immunoSEQ multiplex PCR; TCRdb has only the in-frame clones, and not every one. The sample has some 50,000 clones; about 89% are singletons. The specimen sequenced was peripheral blood. The source of these receptors is a man between 60 and 75 years old with acute or convalescent COVID-19. Each CDR3 is given with its conserved first and last residue. The D gene is left open where the match is weak. Not every row has a clone size; where given, it reads once, few, many or a size class.

d_call: NA; clone_size: few; j_call: TRBJ2-7; v_call: TRBV5-4; cdr3_aa: CASSLAGVAGDEQYF; cdr3_nt: TGTGCCAGCAGCTTGGCCGGGGTGGCCGGGGACGAGCAGTACTTC
d_call: NA; clone_size: NA; j_call: TRBJ1-1; v_call: TRBV5-1; cdr3_aa: CASSETPMNTEAFF; cdr3_nt: TGCGCCAGCAGCGAAACACCGATGAACACTGAAGCTTTCTTT
d_call: NA; clone_size: NA; j_call: TRBJ1-1; v_call: TRBV7-2; cdr3_aa: CASSLAAGGTEAFF; cdr3_nt: TGTGCCAGCAGCTTAGCGGCGGGCGGGACTGAAGCTTTCTTT
d_call: NA; clone_size: NA; j_call: TRBJ2-7; v_call: TRBV9; cdr3_aa: CASSAGTSFREQYF; cdr3_nt: TGTGCCAGCAGCGCCGGGACTTCTTTCAGGGAGCAGTACTTC
d_call: NA; clone_size: NA; j_call: TRBJ1-4; v_call: TRBV5-4; cdr3_aa: CASSRQTVENEKLFF; cdr3_nt: TGTGCCAGCAGCCGCCAGACAGTGGAGAATGAAAAACTGTTTTTT
d_call: TRBD1; clone_size: NA; j_call: TRBJ2-4; v_call: TRBV7-8; cdr3_aa: CASSQVDRGAKNIQYF; cdr3_nt: TGTGCCAGCAGCCAAGTCGACAGGGGAGCCAAAAACATTCAGTACTTC
d_call: NA; clone_size: NA; j_call: TRBJ2-1; v_call: TRBV5-1; cdr3_aa: CASSFFQQFYNEQFF; cdr3_nt: TGCGCCAGCAGCTTCTTTCAACAGTTCTACAATGAGCAGTTCTTC
d_call: TRBD1; clone_size: NA; j_call: TRBJ2-3; v_call: TRBV11-2; cdr3_aa: CASSLGDRSDTQYF; cdr3_nt: TGTGCCAGCAGCTTAGGGGACAGGTCAGATACGCAGTATTTT
d_call: NA; clone_size: NA; j_call: TRBJ2-7; v_call: TRBV4-2; cdr3_aa: CASSQNTVSYEQYF; cdr3_nt: TGTGCCAGCAGCCAGAACACCGTATCCTACGAGCAGTACTTC
d_call: TRBD1; clone_size: NA; j_call: TRBJ2-5; v_call: TRBV30; cdr3_aa: CAWGTGHQETQYF; cdr3_nt: TGTGCCTGGGGGACAGGCCATCAAGAGACCCAGTACTTC
d_call: TRBD1; clone_size: NA; j_call: TRBJ2-3; v_call: TRBV3-1/TRBV3-2; cdr3_aa: CASSQGRTGTGSDTQYF; cdr3_nt: TGTGCCAGCAGCCAAGGAAGAACCGGGACAGGGTCGGATACGCAGTATTTT
d_call: NA; clone_size: NA; j_call: TRBJ1-1; v_call: TRBV10-3; cdr3_aa: CAISEQENTEAFF; cdr3_nt: TGTGCCATCAGTGAGCAGGAAAACACTGAAGCTTTCTTT
d_call: NA; clone_size: NA; j_call: TRBJ2-1; v_call: TRBV21-1; cdr3_aa: CASSKARERGLPYNEQFF; cdr3_nt: TGTGCCAGCAGCAAAGCGCGCGAGCGGGGGCTCCCCTACAATGAGCAGTTCTTC
d_call: TRBD1; clone_size: NA; j_call: TRBJ1-2; v_call: TRBV15; cdr3_aa: CATSRAGTGGSYGYTF; cdr3_nt: TGTGCCACCAGCAGAGCCGGGACAGGGGGTTCCTATGGCTACACCTTC
d_call: TRBD1; clone_size: NA; j_call: TRBJ1-4; v_call: TRBV2; cdr3_aa: CASRRQGPANEKLFF; cdr3_nt: TGTGCCAGCAGGCGACAGGGCCCGGCTAATGAAAAACTGTTTTTT
d_call: TRBD1; clone_size: NA; j_call: TRBJ1-5; v_call: TRBV18; cdr3_aa: CASSPQTGNSNQPQHF; cdr3_nt: TGTGCCAGCTCACCACAGACAGGGAATAGCAATCAGCCCCAGCATTTT
d_call: NA; clone_size: NA; j_call: TRBJ1-3; v_call: TRBV18; cdr3_aa: CASSPLGGGSGNTIYF; cdr3_nt: TGTGCCAGCTCACCACTCGGAGGAGGCTCTGGAAACACCATATATTTT
d_call: TRBD1; clone_size: few; j_call: TRBJ1-4; v_call: TRBV6-5; cdr3_aa: CASNRQGNEKLFF; cdr3_nt: TGTGCCAGCAACCGACAGGGTAATGAAAAACTGTTTTTT
d_call: NA; clone_size: NA; j_call: TRBJ1-5; v_call: TRBV5-6; cdr3_aa: CASSPGRGFGNQPQHF; cdr3_nt: TGTGCCAGCAGCCCGGGGCGGGGTTTTGGCAATCAGCCCCAGCATTTT
d_call: NA; clone_size: NA; j_call: TRBJ1-1; v_call: TRBV6-1; cdr3_aa: CASSEAAMNTEAFF; cdr3_nt: TGTGCCAGCAGTGAAGCAGCGATGAACACTGAAGCTTTCTTT
d_call: NA; clone_size: NA; j_call: TRBJ2-7; v_call: TRBV14; cdr3_aa: CASSQDLLASAQNF; cdr3_nt: TGTGCCAGCAGCCAAGATCTCCTAGCGTCGGCCCAGAACTTC
d_call: NA; clone_size: NA; j_call: TRBJ2-2; v_call: TRBV12-3/TRBV12-4; cdr3_aa: CASWRGIGELFF; cdr3_nt: TGTGCCAGCTGGAGAGGGATCGGGGAGCTGTTTTTT
d_call: TRBD1; clone_size: NA; j_call: TRBJ1-1; v_call: TRBV2; cdr3_aa: CARGAGGIFTEAFF; cdr3_nt: TGTGCCAGAGGGGCAGGGGGGATATTCACTGAAGCTTTCTTT
d_call: NA; clone_size: NA; j_call: TRBJ1-6; v_call: TRBV6-1; cdr3_aa: CASSDRQAYNSPLHF; cdr3_nt: TGTGCCAGCAGTGACAGACAGGCCTATAATTCACCCCTCCACTTT
d_call: NA; clone_size: NA; j_call: TRBJ1-1; v_call: TRBV6-5; cdr3_aa: CASSHREDNEAFF; cdr3_nt: TGTGCCAGCTCCCATAGAGAAGATAATGAAGCTTTCTTT
d_call: TRBD1; clone_size: NA; j_call: TRBJ1-5; v_call: TRBV19; cdr3_aa: CASSMDRVDQPQHF; cdr3_nt: TGTGCCAGTAGTATGGACAGGGTAGATCAGCCCCAGCATTTT
d_call: TRBD1; clone_size: few; j_call: TRBJ2-7; v_call: TRBV6-5; cdr3_aa: CASSYLGQGLSYEQYF; cdr3_nt: TGTGCCAGCAGTTACTTGGGACAGGGCTTGTCCTACGAGCAGTACTTC
d_call: TRBD1; clone_size: once; j_call: TRBJ1-1; v_call: TRBV19; cdr3_aa: CASSIDTGGTEAFF; cdr3_nt: TGTGCCAGTAGTATAGATACAGGGGGGACTGAAGCTTTCTTT
d_call: TRBD1; clone_size: NA; j_call: TRBJ1-1; v_call: TRBV5-6; cdr3_aa: CASSYDRGNTEAFF; cdr3_nt: TGTGCCAGCAGCTATGACAGGGGCAACACTGAAGCTTTCTTT
d_call: NA; clone_size: NA; j_call: TRBJ1-1; v_call: TRBV30; cdr3_aa: CASRREIMTEAFF; cdr3_nt: TGTGCCTCCAGGAGGGAAATTATGACTGAAGCTTTCTTT
d_call: NA; clone_size: few; j_call: TRBJ1-1; v_call: TRBV5-1; cdr3_aa: CASSLGPYMNTEAFF; cdr3_nt: TGCGCCAGCAGCTTGGGCCCGTACATGAACACTGAAGCTTTCTTT
d_call: NA; clone_size: once; j_call: TRBJ1-2; v_call: TRBV5-6; cdr3_aa: CASSLAYGQANYGYTF; cdr3_nt: TGTGCCAGCAGCTTGGCTTATGGGCAAGCTAACTATGGCTACACCTTC
d_call: TRBD1; clone_size: NA; j_call: TRBJ1-2; v_call: TRBV30; cdr3_aa: CAWTRTGIDYGYTF; cdr3_nt: TGTGCCTGGACCCGGACAGGGATCGACTATGGCTACACCTTC
d_call: NA; clone_size: NA; j_call: TRBJ1-1; v_call: TRBV7-9; cdr3_aa: CASSSKGGTEAFF; cdr3_nt: TGTGCCAGCAGCTCCAAAGGAGGCACTGAAGCTTTCTTT
d_call: TRBD1; clone_size: few; j_call: TRBJ2-7; v_call: TRBV5-8; cdr3_aa: CASSWGTGWTYEQYF; cdr3_nt: TGTGCCAGCAGCTGGGGGACAGGGTGGACCTACGAGCAGTACTTC
d_call: TRBD1; clone_size: few; j_call: TRBJ2-3; v_call: TRBV9; cdr3_aa: CASSTGTGQRPDTQYF; cdr3_nt: TGTGCCAGCAGCACGGGGACAGGGCAAAGGCCAGATACGCAGTATTTT
d_call: TRBD1; clone_size: NA; j_call: TRBJ1-2; v_call: TRBV6-1; cdr3_aa: CASSEVGTGVLYGYTF; cdr3_nt: TGTGCCAGCAGTGAAGTGGGGACAGGGGTCCTCTATGGCTACACCTTC
d_call: NA; clone_size: medium-sized; j_call: TRBJ1-1; v_call: TRBV5-6; cdr3_aa: CASSFDRNTEAFF; cdr3_nt: TGTGCCAGCAGCTTTGACAGGAACACTGAAGCTTTCTTT
d_call: NA; clone_size: NA; j_call: TRBJ2-1; v_call: TRBV2; cdr3_aa: CASNRPGVGSGEQFF; cdr3_nt: TGTGCCAGCAATCGACCCGGGGTGGGGTCCGGTGAGCAGTTCTTC
d_call: NA; clone_size: NA; j_call: TRBJ1-3; v_call: TRBV7-2; cdr3_aa: CASSPTRRQNTIYF; cdr3_nt: TGTGCCAGCAGCCCCACCCGGCGGCAAAACACCATATATTTT
d_call: NA; clone_size: NA; j_call: TRBJ1-5; v_call: TRBV19; cdr3_aa: CASSTWVGYNQPQHF; cdr3_nt: TGTGCCAGTAGTACATGGGTCGGGTACAATCAGCCCCAGCATTTT
d_call: TRBD1; clone_size: NA; j_call: TRBJ1-5; v_call: TRBV20-1; cdr3_aa: CSASGGTGRQPQHF; cdr3_nt: TGCAGTGCGAGTGGGGGGACAGGGAGACAGCCCCAGCATTTT
d_call: NA; clone_size: NA; j_call: TRBJ1-1; v_call: TRBV10-3; cdr3_aa: CAISERTLNTEAFF; cdr3_nt: TGTGCCATCAGTGAGAGGACACTGAACACTGAAGCTTTCTTT
d_call: TRBD1; clone_size: NA; j_call: TRBJ1-5; v_call: TRBV19; cdr3_aa: CASSRGQQYQPQHF; cdr3_nt: TGTGCCAGTAGTCGGGGACAGCAATATCAGCCCCAGCATTTT
d_call: NA; clone_size: NA; j_call: TRBJ1-1; v_call: TRBV19; cdr3_aa: CASSSRERRTEAFF; cdr3_nt: TGTGCCAGTAGTAGCCGGGAAAGAAGAACTGAAGCTTTCTTT
d_call: NA; clone_size: NA; j_call: TRBJ1-3; v_call: TRBV19; cdr3_aa: CASSKGGERNTIYF; cdr3_nt: TGTGCCAGTAGCAAGGGAGGAGAACGAAACACCATATATTTT
d_call: NA; clone_size: NA; j_call: TRBJ2-3; v_call: TRBV24-1; cdr3_aa: CATQTTGSSTDTQYF; cdr3_nt: TGTGCCACCCAAACGACAGGTTCTAGCACAGATACGCAGTATTTT
d_call: TRBD1; clone_size: NA; j_call: TRBJ1-6; v_call: TRBV3-1/TRBV3-2; cdr3_aa: CASSQRTGLNSPLHF; cdr3_nt: TGTGCCAGCAGCCAACGGACAGGTTTAAATTCACCCCTCCACTTT
d_call: NA; clone_size: once; j_call: TRBJ1-6; v_call: TRBV3-1/TRBV3-2; cdr3_aa: CASSPTGQGSSPLHF; cdr3_nt: TGTGCCAGCAGCCCTACAGGGCAGGGTAGTTCACCCCTCCACTTT
d_call: TRBD1; clone_size: NA; j_call: TRBJ2-2; v_call: TRBV13; cdr3_aa: CASSLTGRTGELFF; cdr3_nt: TGTGCCAGCAGCCTGACAGGGCGAACCGGGGAGCTGTTTTTT
d_call: TRBD1; clone_size: NA; j_call: TRBJ1-2; v_call: TRBV5-1; cdr3_aa: CASSLVTGEVFYTF; cdr3_nt: TGCGCCAGCAGCTTGGTGACAGGGGAAGTTTTCTACACCTTC
d_call: TRBD1; clone_size: NA; j_call: TRBJ1-1; v_call: TRBV6-6; cdr3_aa: CASSLRGRVSLAFF; cdr3_nt: TGTGCCAGCAGTTTAAGGGGGCGCGTTAGTCTGGCTTTCTTT